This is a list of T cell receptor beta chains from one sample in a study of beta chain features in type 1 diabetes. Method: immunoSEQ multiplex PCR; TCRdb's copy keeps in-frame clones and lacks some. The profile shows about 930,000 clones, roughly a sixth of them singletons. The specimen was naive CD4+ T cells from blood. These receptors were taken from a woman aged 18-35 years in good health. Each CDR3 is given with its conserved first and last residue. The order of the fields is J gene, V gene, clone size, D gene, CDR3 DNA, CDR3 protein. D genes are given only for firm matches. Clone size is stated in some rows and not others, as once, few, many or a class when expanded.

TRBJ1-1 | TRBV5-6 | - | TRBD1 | TGTGCCAGCAACAACCGGGGTGACAGGGGGCGAGGCACTGAAGCTTTCTTT | CASNNRGDRGRGTEAFF
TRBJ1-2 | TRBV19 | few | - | TGTGCCAGTAGTATCTCAAGGGGGACATATGGCTACACCTTC | CASSISRGTYGYTF
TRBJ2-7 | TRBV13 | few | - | TGTGCCACCAAGCAGGGCGAGGGCTACGAGCAGTACTTC | CATKQGEGYEQYF
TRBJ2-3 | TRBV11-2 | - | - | TGTGCCAGCAGCTTTCAGGGTGGCGATACGCAGTATTTT | CASSFQGGDTQYF
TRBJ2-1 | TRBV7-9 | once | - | TGTGCCAGCAGCCAGAAGGATCAGGGTGAGCAGTTCTTC | CASSQKDQGEQFF
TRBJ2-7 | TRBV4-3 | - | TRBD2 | TGCGCCAGCAGCCGCGAGGCAGCGGGGGCCTACGAGCAGTACTTC | CASSREAAGAYEQYF
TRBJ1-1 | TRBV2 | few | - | TGTGCCAGCAGTGATAGCAGAGACACTGAAGCTTTCTTT | CASSDSRDTEAFF
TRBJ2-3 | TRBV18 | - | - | TGTGCCAGCTCACCGAACAGGGATACGCAGTATTTT | CASSPNRDTQYF
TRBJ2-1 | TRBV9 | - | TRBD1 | TGTGCCAGCAGCGTAGCTCTGGAGACAGGGGGCCCGAATGAGCAGTTCTTC | CASSVALETGGPNEQFF
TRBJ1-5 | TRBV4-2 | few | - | TGTGCCAGCAGCCATGAGCGGGGTGAGCCCCAGCATTTT | CASSHERGEPQHF
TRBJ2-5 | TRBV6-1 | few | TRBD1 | TGTGCCAGCAGGCCCCGGGACAGGGGTGTCGAGACCCAGTACTTC | CASRPRDRGVETQYF
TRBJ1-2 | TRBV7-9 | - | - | TGTGCCAGCAGCTTATGGCAGGGAAGTGGCTACACCTTC | CASSLWQGSGYTF
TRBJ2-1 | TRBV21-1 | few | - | TGTGCCGCGACGGGCGGTGAGCAGTTCTTC | CAATGGEQFF
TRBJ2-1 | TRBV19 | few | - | TGTGCCAGTAGTATCTTACAGGGTTCACATGAGCAGTTCTTC | CASSILQGSHEQFF
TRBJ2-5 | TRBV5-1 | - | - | TGCGCCAGCAGCTTGGGAAGGGTTCGAGAGACCCAGTACTTC | CASSLGRVRETQYF
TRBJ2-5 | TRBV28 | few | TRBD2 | TGTGCCAGCAGTTTCCCTAGCGGGGGTGGTCCCTACTTC | CASSFPSGGGPYF
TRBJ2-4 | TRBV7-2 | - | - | TGTGCCAGCAACTCGCGCGGACTAGCCAAAAACATTCAGTACTTC | CASNSRGLAKNIQYF
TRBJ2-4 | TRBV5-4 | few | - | TGTGCCAGCAGCCGCTATGAGGGGTACGGCAAAAACATTCAGTACTTC | CASSRYEGYGKNIQYF
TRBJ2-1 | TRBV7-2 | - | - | TGTGCCAGCAGCTTATTTGGGGGAATAGACAATGAGCAGTTCTTC | CASSLFGGIDNEQFF
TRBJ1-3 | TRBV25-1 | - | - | TGTGCCAGCAGTGTTGTCTCTGGAAACACCATATATTTT | CASSVVSGNTIYF
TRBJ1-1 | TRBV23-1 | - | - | TGCGCCAGCAATCGGACATTGAACACTGAAGCTTTCTTT | CASNRTLNTEAFF
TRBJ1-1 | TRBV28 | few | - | TGTGCCAGCAGTTTAGGAGGGTGGTTGAACACTGAAGCTTTCTTT | CASSLGGWLNTEAFF
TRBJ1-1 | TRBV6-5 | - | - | TGTGCCAGCAGTACCATATCGGGGGCTAGGACTGAAGCTTTCTTT | CASSTISGARTEAFF
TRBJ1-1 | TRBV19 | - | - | TGTGCCAGTAGTATACAGGGCGCGAACACTGAAGCTTTCTTT | CASSIQGANTEAFF
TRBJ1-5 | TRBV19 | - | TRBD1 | TGTGCCAGCACTCGACAGGGGGTCCCGGGGCAGCCCCAGCATTTT | CASTRQGVPGQPQHF
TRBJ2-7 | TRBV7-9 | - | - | TGTGCCAGCAGCCTTCACTCAGGGAACTACGAGCAGTACTTC | CASSLHSGNYEQYF
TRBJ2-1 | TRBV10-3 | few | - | TGTGCCATCAGGGATTTGGCCTACAATGAGCAGTTCTTC | CAIRDLAYNEQFF
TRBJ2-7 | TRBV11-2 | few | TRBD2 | TGTGCCAGCAGCTCCCTAGCGGGGAACTACGAGCAGTACTTC | CASSSLAGNYEQYF
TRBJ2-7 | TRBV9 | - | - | TGTGCCAGCAGCGTAGCTCTCAGGGACGAGCAGTACTTC | CASSVALRDEQYF
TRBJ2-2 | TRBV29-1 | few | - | TGCAGCGTTGGACTAACGGGGGTCACCGGGGAGCTGTTTTTT | CSVGLTGVTGELFF
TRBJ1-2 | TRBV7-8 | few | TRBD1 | TGTGCCAGCAGCGAATTAGGACAGGGAGGAGGCTACACCTTC | CASSELGQGGGYTF
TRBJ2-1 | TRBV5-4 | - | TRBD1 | TGTGCCAGCAGCCTGCGGACAGGGGGCATGGGCTCCTACAATGAGCAGTTCTTC | CASSLRTGGMGSYNEQFF
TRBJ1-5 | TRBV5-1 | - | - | TGCGCCAGCAGCTTGCATCCAGGACAGCCCCAGCATTTT | CASSLHPGQPQHF
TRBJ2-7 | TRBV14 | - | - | TGTGCCAGCAGCTTATTCTTGGGGGAGCGGCGGGAGCAGTACTTC | CASSLFLGERREQYF
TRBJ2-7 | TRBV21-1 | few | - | TGTGCCAGCAGCAAAGTTGCCAGGGACGAAACCTACGAGCAGTACTTC | CASSKVARDETYEQYF
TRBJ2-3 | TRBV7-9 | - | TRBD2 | TGTGCCAGCAGCTTAACCAGACTAGCGGGAGCTTCCACAGATACGCAGTATTTT | CASSLTRLAGASTDTQYF
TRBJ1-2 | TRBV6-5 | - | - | TGTGCCAGCAGTGAGGGGTCTGGCTACACCTTC | CASSEGSGYTF
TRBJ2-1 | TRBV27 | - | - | TGTGCCAGCAGTTCACCGGCCCCTAGAGTGGGCAATGAGCAGTTCTTC | CASSSPAPRVGNEQFF
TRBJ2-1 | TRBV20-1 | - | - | TGCACCGGCATTGGGGGGAATGAGCAGTTCTTC | CTGIGGNEQFF
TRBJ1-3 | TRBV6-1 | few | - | TGTGCCAGCAGTGAATCTGGAAACACCATATATTTT | CASSESGNTIYF
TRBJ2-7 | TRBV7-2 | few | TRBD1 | TGTGCCAGCAGCCTCCGGGACAGGGGCTACGAGCAGTACTTC | CASSLRDRGYEQYF
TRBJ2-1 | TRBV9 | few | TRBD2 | TGTGCCAGCAGCGTAGCTAGCGGGAGTTTCAATGAGCAGTTCTTC | CASSVASGSFNEQFF
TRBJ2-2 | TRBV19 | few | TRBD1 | TGTGCCAGTAGTATAGCGACAGGGACCGGGGAGCTGTTTTTT | CASSIATGTGELFF
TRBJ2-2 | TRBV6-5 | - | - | TGTGCCAGCAGTTCCCCCCCCGGGGAGCTGTTTTTT | CASSSPPGELFF
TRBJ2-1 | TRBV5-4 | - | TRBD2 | TGTGCCAGCAGCGTCGGACTAGCGGGAGAAAATGAGCAGTTCTTC | CASSVGLAGENEQFF
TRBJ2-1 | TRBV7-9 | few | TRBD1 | TGTGCCAGCAGCTTGGGGGAGGGACAGGGTGGTTTCAATGAGCAGTTCTTC | CASSLGEGQGGFNEQFF